This entry lists 20 T cell receptor beta chains sequenced from one sample in a study of CD8 T cells in Susac syndrome. RNA amounts of about 0.5 to 1 ug underwent reverse transcription with random hexamers. Each CDR3 protein gets one entry after TCRdb re-called the immunoSEQ multiplex PCR reads with MiXCR. Of about 66,000 distinct CDR3 sequences listed, around 96% were seen once; the top ten hold about 0.6%. Sequencing input: CD8+ T cells from PBMCs. These receptor sequences come from a human donor with multiple sclerosis.

The chain joins TRBV30 to TRBJ2-5; TRBD2 agrees at 7 bases. V gave up 4 bases and J gave up 4 bases; unmatched junction bases: 18. This CDR3 comprises 17 residues. Looked up from germline, CDR1 is GTSNPN and CDR2 is SVGIG (reference sequence). The CDR3 DNA sequence: TGTGCCTGGAAAAGAGGGACTATCGGACCCTACTTAGAGACCCAGTACTTC. It yields the protein CAWKRGTIGPYLETQYF.

The J gene is TRBJ2-1, the V gene TRBV16; D unresolved. Deletions cut 0 bases from V and 4 bases from J, with 7 bases between. This CDR3 has 14 amino acids. The germline gives CDR1 KGHSY, CDR2 FQNENV. The CDR3 here is CASSQSPAYNEQFF. CDR3 sequence (DNA): TGTGCCAGCAGCCAATCACCGGCGTACAATGAGCAGTTCTTC.

CDR3 bases: TGTGCCAGCAGTTTCGGGACTATCAACACCGGGGAGCTGTTTTTT. It translates to CASSFGTINTGELFF. This chain connects TRBV12-3 or TRBV12-4 to TRBJ2-2, with 7 bases aligning to TRBD2. V shed 3 bases and J 2 bases; nucleotides not matched to a gene: 3. CDR3 length equals 15 residues.

The rearrangement links TRBV7-9 to TRBJ2-1, with 7 bases fitting TRBD2. The CDR3 is made up of 12 amino acids. The V gene end was trimmed by 4 bases and the J gene end by 15 bases; junction bases not matched to a gene: 9. Germline CDR1 SEHNR, CDR2 FQNEAQ (reference sequence). The CDR3 is CASSSRGGEWFF. As DNA, the CDR3 is TGTGCCAGCAGCTCCCGGGGAGGGGAGTGGTTCTTC.

This rearrangement joins TRBV3-1 to TRBJ2-5, with D unresolved. The CDR3 has 13 amino acids. Germline V gene sequence: CDR1 LGHDT, CDR2 YNNKEL (reference sequence). Deletions cut 6 bases from V and 5 bases from J, with 13 bases between. CDR3 region: CASRGPAKETQYF. Written as DNA, the CDR3 is TGTGCCAGCAGGGGCCCTGCGAAGGAGACCCAGTACTTC.

This chain uses TRBV7-9 with TRBJ2-7; TRBD2 matches at 7 bases. CDR1 is SEHNR, CDR2 FQNEAQ, per germline (reference sequence). This CDR3 comprises 15 residues. The V segment lost 1 base and the J segment 5 bases; nucleotides outside the gene matches: 8. The CDR3 sequence: CASSLDRGVENEQYF. CDR3 DNA: TGTGCCAGCAGCTTAGACCGGGGGGTAGAAAACGAGCAGTACTTC.

The chain carries TRBV19 and TRBJ1-2; tentatively, D is TRBD1 (5 bases). Germline V gives CDR1 LNHDA, CDR2 SQIVND (reference sequence). This CDR3 contains 14 residues. V lost 3 bases and J 2 bases, leaving 10 bases between the germline ends. The CDR3 reads CASSILAGNYGYTF. The CDR3 DNA reads as TGTGCCAGTAGTATTCTGGCAGGGAACTATGGCTACACCTTC.

The chain combines TRBV7-2 with TRBJ1-1; 7 bases line up with TRBD1. CDR3 length: 16 amino acids. J was trimmed by 1 base and V by 1 base; bases with no gene match: 6. The germline V gene encodes CDR1 SGHTA and CDR2 FQGNSA. The CDR3: CASSLGMGQTNTEAFF. As DNA, the CDR3 is TGTGCCAGCAGCTTAGGAATGGGACAGACGAACACTGAAGCTTTCTTT.

The J gene is TRBJ2-7, the V gene TRBV15; TRBD1 matches 7 bases. The ends lost 1 base at V and 2 bases at J; junction bases unmatched: 5. The CDR3 extends over 15 amino acids. Germline assignment: CDR1 LNHNV and CDR2 YYDKDF (reference sequence). The CDR3 sequence: CATSRVSGTAYEQYF. The CDR3 coding sequence is TGTGCCACCAGCAGAGTATCAGGGACAGCCTACGAGCAGTACTTC.

This clonotype has only one observation. The chain links TRBV28 to TRBJ2-4; D is unclear. Germline CDR1 and CDR2: MDHEN and SYDVKM. The CDR3 contains 14 residues. The V gene lost 3 bases and the J gene lost 6 bases, with 12 bases spanning the gap. The CDR3 spells CASSLTAPGNIQYF. The CDR3 coding sequence is TGTGCCAGCAGTTTGACCGCGCCGGGAAACATTCAGTACTTC. The complete variable domain, with remaining parts taken from reference TRBV28 and TRBJ2-4, reads DVKVTQSSRYLVKRTGEKVFLECVQDMDHENMFWYRQDPGLGLRLIYFSYDVKMKEKGDIPEGYSVSREKKERFSLILESASTNQTSMYLCASSLTAPGNIQYFGAGTRLSVL.

The chain is built from TRBV6-1 and TRBJ2-3, with D tentatively TRBD2 (6 bases). The CDR3 runs to 15 residues. The V end was cut by 7 bases, the J end by 4 bases, with 18 bases between. Germline V gene data show CDR1 as MNHNS and CDR2 as SASEGT. DNA of the CDR3: TGTGCCAGCATGGTTGTTTACGGGAGCGCAGATACGCAGTATTTT. Translation: CASMVVYGSADTQYF.

This clonotype came up once. The rearrangement uses TRBV12-3 or TRBV12-4 and TRBJ2-7; no firm D call. V was trimmed by 7 bases and J by 5 bases, leaving 12 bases between them. This CDR3 has 12 amino acids. The CDR3 bases are TGTGCCAGCAACCATGGGGTCCACGAGCAGTACTTC. Its protein product is CASNHGVHEQYF.

V and J are TRBV6-5 and TRBJ2-1, with 7 bases aligning to TRBD1. V was clipped by 4 bases and J by 6 bases; unmatched bases: 9. This CDR3 comprises 15 residues. In germline, CDR1 is MNHEY, CDR2 SVGAGI. The CDR3 DNA reads TGTGCCAGCAGTTCCCCGAGACAGGGTATCAATGAGCAGTTCTTC. This translates into CASSSPRQGINEQFF.

This rearrangement joins TRBV11-2 to TRBJ2-1; TRBD1 agrees at 9 bases. The CDR3 covers 14 residues. The germline V gene encodes CDR1 SGHAT and CDR2 FQNNGV. Losses at the gene ends were 3 bases for V and 3 bases for J; bases not matched to a gene: 0. This CDR3 reads CASSLDRGYNEQFF. CDR3 DNA: TGTGCCAGCAGCTTGGACAGGGGCTACAATGAGCAGTTCTTC.

The gene calls are TRBV3-1 and TRBJ1-1, with D hard to call. Germline V gene lookup returns CDR1 LGHDT and CDR2 YNNKEL (reference sequence). The V end lost 1 base, the J end lost 0 bases, and 9 bases lay between the germline ends. This CDR3 region has 15 residues. CDR3 sequence: CASSQVMVMNTEAFF. The CDR3 DNA follows: TGTGCCAGCAGCCAAGTTATGGTGATGAACACTGAAGCTTTCTTT.

The chain employs TRBV28 and TRBJ1-1; the D is unclear. The V end was cut by 3 bases, the J end by 1 base, with 6 bases between. The germline CDR1 and CDR2 sequences are MDHEN and SYDVKM. The CDR3 extends over 13 amino acids. CDR3 sequence reads: CASSFYGNTEAFF. The CDR3 coding sequence is TGTGCCAGCAGTTTCTACGGGAACACTGAAGCTTTCTTT.

The chain recombines TRBV6-6 with TRBJ2-1; D uncertain. This CDR3 is built from 12 residues. Trimming removed 4 bases from V and 10 bases from J, with 11 bases in between. Per the germline V gene, CDR1 is MNHNY and CDR2 is SVGAGI (reference sequence). CDR3 nucleotide sequence: TGTGCCAGCAGTTCTGGCCCACGGGAGCAGTTCTTC. Protein: CASSSGPREQFF.

This clonotype was recorded once. This chain joins TRBV20-1 and TRBJ1-1; no definite D call. V gave up 0 bases and J gave up 3 bases, with 20 bases separating them. CDR3 size: 17 residues. Germline CDR1 is DFQATT and CDR2 is SNEGSKA (reference sequence). The CDR3, as DNA: TGCAGTGCTAGAGATCAAAAGACACCAGACCAAGACACTGAAGCTTTCTTT. Its translation is CSARDQKTPDQDTEAFF.

This clonotype occurred a few times. The chain recombines TRBV29-1 with TRBJ2-5; D unclear. CDR3 length: 12 residues. V was clipped by 6 bases and J by 5 bases, with 13 bases between them. Germline V lookup: CDR1 SQVTM, CDR2 ANQGSEA. CDR3 region: CSVDPGHETQYF. As DNA, the CDR3 is TGCAGCGTCGACCCCGGGCACGAGACCCAGTACTTC. Filled out from reference TRBV29-1 and TRBJ2-5, the complete variable domain reads SAVISQKPSRDICQRGTSLTIQCQVDSQVTMMFWYRQQPGQSLTLIATANQGSEATYESGFVIDKFPISRPNLTFSTLTVSNMSPEDSSIYLCSVDPGHETQYFGPGTRLLVL.

V usage is TRBV20-1 and J usage is TRBJ2-7; 7 bases match TRBD1. The germline V gene encodes CDR1 DFQATT and CDR2 SNEGSKA (reference sequence). With V trimmed by 3 bases and J by 5 bases, 13 bases remained unmatched. There are 15 residues in the CDR3. The CDR3 is CSASHHSRDSNEQYF. In DNA, the CDR3 is TGCAGTGCTAGTCACCACTCCCGGGACAGTAACGAGCAGTACTTC.